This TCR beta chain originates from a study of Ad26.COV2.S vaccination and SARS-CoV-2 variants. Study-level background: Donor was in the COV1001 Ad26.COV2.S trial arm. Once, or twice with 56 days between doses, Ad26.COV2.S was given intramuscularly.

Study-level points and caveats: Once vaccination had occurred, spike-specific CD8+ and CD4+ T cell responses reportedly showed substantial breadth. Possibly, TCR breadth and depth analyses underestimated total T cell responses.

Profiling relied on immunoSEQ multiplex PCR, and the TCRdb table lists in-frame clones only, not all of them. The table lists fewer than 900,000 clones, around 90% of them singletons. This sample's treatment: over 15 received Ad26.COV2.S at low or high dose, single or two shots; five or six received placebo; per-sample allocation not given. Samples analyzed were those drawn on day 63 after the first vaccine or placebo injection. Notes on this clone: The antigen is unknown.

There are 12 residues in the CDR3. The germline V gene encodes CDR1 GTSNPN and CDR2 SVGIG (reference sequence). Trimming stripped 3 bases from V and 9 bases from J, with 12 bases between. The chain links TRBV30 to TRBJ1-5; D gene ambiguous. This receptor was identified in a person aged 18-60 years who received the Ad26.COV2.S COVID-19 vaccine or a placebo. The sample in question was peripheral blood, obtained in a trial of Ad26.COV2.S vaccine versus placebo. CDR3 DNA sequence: TGTGCCTGGAGAGGCCTCCCTGGGCCCCAGCATTTT. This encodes CAWRGLPGPQHF.